This is a list of T cell receptor beta chains from one sample in a study of T cell responses to AZD1222 COVID-19 vaccine. Profiled with immunoSEQ multiplex PCR; TCRdb holds only in-frame clones, not every one. The data hold 110,000 or so clones, with roughly 90% observed a single time. The material was peripheral blood, obtained on day 0 of AZD1222 vaccination. All receptors derive from an adult in good health. Each CDR3 is given with its conserved first and last residue. The D gene is left open where the match is weak. A clone size is listed for some rows: how often the clone was seen (once, few, many), or a class if it is expanded.

TRBJ1-2 . . TRBV5-6 TGTGCCAGCAGCCAGGTACCCGCGGACGGGAGCTACACCTTC CASSQVPADGSYTF
TRBJ2-3 . . TRBV5-5 TGTGCCAGCAGCTTACCGATCTCAGATACGCAGTATTTT CASSLPISDTQYF
TRBJ1-2 . TRBD1 TRBV9 TGTGCCAGCAGCGTAGCTCCGGGGACAGGCCTTGATGGCTACACCTTC CASSVAPGTGLDGYTF
TRBJ1-2 few TRBD1 TRBV6-5 TGTGCCAGCAGTTACCCCACAGGGGAGGGTGGGGGCTACACCTTC CASSYPTGEGGGYTF
TRBJ1-3 . . TRBV5-6 TGTGCCAGCAGCATTGGGACCAACACCATATATTTT CASSIGTNTIYF
TRBJ2-7 . . TRBV2 TGTGCAGCAAGGACCACCTACGAGCAGTACTTC CAARTTYEQYF
TRBJ1-2 . . TRBV2 TGTGCCAGCAGTGTACAGGACAACTATGGCTACACCTTC CASSVQDNYGYTF
TRBJ1-3 . . TRBV7-9 TGTGCCAGCAGCCCCGATACAGGAGGAAACACCATATATTTT CASSPDTGGNTIYF
TRBJ2-3 . TRBD1 TRBV9 TGTGCCAGCAGCAGCCGGGACAGGGGAACAGATACGCAGTATTTT CASSSRDRGTDTQYF
TRBJ1-2 . TRBD1 TRBV27 TGTGCCAGCAGTTTAGTGGGACAGGGGGCGAACCATGGCTACACCTTC CASSLVGQGANHGYTF
TRBJ1-5 . . TRBV15 TGTGCCACCAGCAGAGATGGGACGTATAGCAATCAGCCCCAGCATTTT CATSRDGTYSNQPQHF
TRBJ1-2 . . TRBV9 TGTGCCAGCAGCACGCACGGGGGAGGGAACTATGGCTACACCTTC CASSTHGGGNYGYTF
TRBJ1-5 . . TRBV30 TGTGCCTGGAGTGTAGGTGGTAGCAATCAGCCCCAGCATTTT CAWSVGGSNQPQHF
TRBJ1-3 few . TRBV7-9 TGTGCCAGCAGCTTAGGCTCTGGAAACACCATATATTTT CASSLGSGNTIYF
TRBJ1-4 . . TRBV9 TGTGCCAGCAGCGTATCTCCTCGAGCGGCGGGTGAAAAACTGTTTTTT CASSVSPRAAGEKLFF
TRBJ1-1 . . TRBV7-2 TGTGCCAGCAGCTTAAGCTACAGCACTGAAGCTTTCTTT CASSLSYSTEAFF
TRBJ1-2 . . TRBV11-2 TGTGCCAGCAGCCCAAGTTTGGTGTACGGCTACACCTTC CASSPSLVYGYTF
TRBJ1-2 . . TRBV6-2/TRBV6-3 TGTGCCAGCAGTTACTCGACCCAGCTTAACTATGGCTACACCTTC CASSYSTQLNYGYTF
TRBJ2-1 . TRBD2 TRBV2 TGTGCCAGCAGTGTAAAAAGGGCGACTAGCGGGAGGGGGGGTGAGCAGTTCTTC CASSVKRATSGRGGEQFF
TRBJ1-2 . . TRBV4-1 TGCGCCAGCAGCCAAGAGGGTCGCTATGGCTACACCTTC CASSQEGRYGYTF
TRBJ2-1 . TRBD2 TRBV14 TGTGCCAGCAGCCAGGGTCTAGCGGGGGGGAATGAGCAGTTCTTC CASSQGLAGGNEQFF
TRBJ2-1 once . TRBV4-2 TGTGCCAGCAGCCAAATGGGGGGGCTCGGTCTCAATGAGCAGTTCTTC CASSQMGGLGLNEQFF
TRBJ2-2 . TRBD2 TRBV27 TGTGCCAGCAGTTTGGTAGCGGGGGAGGCCGGGGAGCTGTTTTTT CASSLVAGEAGELFF
TRBJ1-6 . TRBD1 TRBV30 TGTGCCTGGAGACCCCGGGACAGCTATTCACCCCTCCACTTT CAWRPRDSYSPLHF
TRBJ2-3 once TRBD1 TRBV4-3 TGCGCCAGCAGCCCAGCCGGGACAGGGTTTAAGGCGCAGTATTTT CASSPAGTGFKAQYF
TRBJ2-2 . . TRBV3-1/TRBV3-2 TGTGCCAGCAGCGAACAGGGGGGGTTGACCGGGGAGCTGTTTTTT CASSEQGGLTGELFF
TRBJ1-2 . . TRBV6-5 TGTGCCAGCAGGCCCTGGGGGAACTATGGCTACACCTTC CASRPWGNYGYTF
TRBJ1-2 once . TRBV5-1 TGCGCCAGCAGCTTTGGGGTCACGAGTGGCTACACCTTC CASSFGVTSGYTF
TRBJ2-2 . . TRBV7-2 TGTGCCAGCAGCTTAATGCTAGCGAACACCGGGGAGCTGTTTTTT CASSLMLANTGELFF